These T cell receptor beta chains were read from a single sample in a study of Ad26.COV2.S vaccination and SARS-CoV-2 variants. Profiled with immunoSEQ multiplex PCR; TCRdb holds only in-frame clones, not every one. The sample consists of about 350,000 clones, about 85% of them appearing once. The sample was peripheral blood, taken in a trial of Ad26.COV2.S vaccine versus placebo. These receptors came from a person aged 18-60 years who received the Ad26.COV2.S COVID-19 vaccine or a placebo. Each CDR3 is given with its conserved first and last residue. The D gene is left open where the match is weak. Clone size is shown for a subset of rows, as once, few, many or a class of expanded clone.

. TRBJ2-7 . TRBV5-1 TGCGCCAGCAGCTTGGTTGCGGGGTCCTACGAGCAGTACTTC CASSLVAGSYEQYF
. TRBJ1-5 TRBD1 TRBV4-2 TGTGCCAGCAGGGGGGGACAGGGTACCCAGCCCCAGCATTTT CASRGGQGTQPQHF
. TRBJ1-1 . TRBV6-5 TGTGCCAGCGGCCGACAGGTCCCGAACACTGAAGCTTTCTTT CASGRQVPNTEAFF
. TRBJ1-1 . TRBV7-2 TGTGCCAGCAGCTTAGTAGGGGGGCTGAACACTGAAGCTTTCTTT CASSLVGGLNTEAFF
. TRBJ2-6 . TRBV7-2 TGTGCCAGCAGCTTATTTCAAGGGACTGGGGCCAACGTCCTGACTTTC CASSLFQGTGANVLTF
. TRBJ2-1 TRBD2 TRBV7-8 TGTGCCAGCAGCTTAGTAGCGGGGGGAAGAAATGAGCAGTTCTTC CASSLVAGGRNEQFF
. TRBJ1-3 TRBD1 TRBV7-2 TGTGCCAGCAGCAGGACAGGTAGCTCTGGAAACACCATATATTTT CASSRTGSSGNTIYF
. TRBJ1-6 TRBD1 TRBV29-1 TGCAGCGTTGGACAGGGGAATAATTCACCCCTCCACTTT CSVGQGNNSPLHF
. TRBJ2-7 . TRBV10-1 TGCGCCAGCAGTGATGGTGGGCAGGGTAACTACGAGCAGTACTTC CASSDGGQGNYEQYF
. TRBJ1-2 . TRBV7-2 TGTGCCAGCAGTTATTCCAAGGAGGGGCTTGGCTACACCTTC CASSYSKEGLGYTF
. TRBJ1-1 TRBD1 TRBV27 TGTGCCAGCAGTTTAACGGGACAGGGTTGGACTGAAGCTTTCTTT CASSLTGQGWTEAFF
few TRBJ1-2 TRBD1 TRBV7-2 TGTGCCAGCAGCCCAGGAGGGTCAGGGGGCAAAGGCTACACCTTC CASSPGGSGGKGYTF
. TRBJ2-1 . TRBV5-4 TGTGCCAGCAGCCCGAGGGCAGGGTTAGGCAATGAGCAGTTCTTC CASSPRAGLGNEQFF
. TRBJ2-5 . TRBV10-3 TGTGCCATCAGTGACGTATACGGGCGGGCGGCAGAGACCCAGTACTTC CAISDVYGRAAETQYF
. TRBJ2-7 . TRBV27 TGTGCCAGCAGTCGGACGGCCTCGAGCTCCTACGAGCAGTACTTC CASSRTASSSYEQYF
. TRBJ2-2 TRBD2 TRBV5-4 TGTGCCAGCAGCCCGGGACTAGCCCTGGGGTTGGCCGGGGAGCTGTTTTTT CASSPGLALGLAGELFF
. TRBJ2-7 . TRBV11-3 TGTGCCAGCAGCTTAGAGGTGGGATCCGAGCAGTACTTC CASSLEVGSEQYF
. TRBJ2-5 TRBD2 TRBV28 TGTGCCAGCAGTTTAAAAGCGGGGGGGCGGGAGACCCAGTACTTC CASSLKAGGRETQYF
. TRBJ2-1 TRBD2 TRBV11-2 TGTGCCAGCAGCCCACCCCTGGAGCGGGGGGGCTGGGAGCAGTTCTTC CASSPPLERGGWEQFF
. TRBJ1-2 . TRBV5-4 TGTGCCAGCAGCAATGGCCGGGACAAACGTTCTAACTATGGCTACACCTTC CASSNGRDKRSNYGYTF
. TRBJ1-1 . TRBV29-1 TGCAGCGTTGATGTGGGGGGGAACACTGAAGCTTTCTTT CSVDVGGNTEAFF
. TRBJ2-2 . TRBV19 TGTGCCAGTAGTATAATAATCGCGAACACCGGGGAGCTGTTTTTT CASSIIIANTGELFF
. TRBJ2-3 TRBD1 TRBV20-1 TGCAGTGCTACAGGGGGAGATACGCAGTATTTT CSATGGDTQYF
. TRBJ2-5 . TRBV7-2 TGTGCCAGCAGCTCGCCCGGCAGGGGAGAGACCCAGTACTTC CASSSPGRGETQYF
few TRBJ2-6 TRBD1 TRBV5-8 TGTGCCAGCAGCCCCCGGACAGGGGGGGGTTCTGGGGCCAACGTCCTGACTTTC CASSPRTGGGSGANVLTF
. TRBJ2-7 . TRBV21-1 TGTGCCAGCGGTCATGCCTACGAGCAGTACTTC CASGHAYEQYF